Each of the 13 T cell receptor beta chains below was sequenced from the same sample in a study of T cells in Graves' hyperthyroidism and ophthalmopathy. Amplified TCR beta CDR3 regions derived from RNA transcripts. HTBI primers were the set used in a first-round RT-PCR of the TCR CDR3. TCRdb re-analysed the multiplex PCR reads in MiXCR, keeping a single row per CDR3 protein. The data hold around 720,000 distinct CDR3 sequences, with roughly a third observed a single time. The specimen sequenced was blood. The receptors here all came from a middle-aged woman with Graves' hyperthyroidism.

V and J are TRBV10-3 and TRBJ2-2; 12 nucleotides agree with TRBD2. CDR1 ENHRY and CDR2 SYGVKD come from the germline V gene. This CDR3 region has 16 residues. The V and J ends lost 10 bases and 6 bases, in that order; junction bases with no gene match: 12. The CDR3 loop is CASRLSSGGAPGELFF. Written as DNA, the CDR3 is TGTGCCAGCAGACTCTCTAGCGGGGGGGCCCCCGGGGAGCTGTTTTTT.

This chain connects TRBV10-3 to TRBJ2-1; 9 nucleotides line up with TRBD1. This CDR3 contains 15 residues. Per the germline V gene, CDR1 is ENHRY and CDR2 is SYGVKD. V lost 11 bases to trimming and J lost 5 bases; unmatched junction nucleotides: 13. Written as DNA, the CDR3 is TGTGCCGGGGGGGACCGGGACAGGGACAACAATGAGCAGTTCTTC. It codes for CAGGDRDRDNNEQFF.

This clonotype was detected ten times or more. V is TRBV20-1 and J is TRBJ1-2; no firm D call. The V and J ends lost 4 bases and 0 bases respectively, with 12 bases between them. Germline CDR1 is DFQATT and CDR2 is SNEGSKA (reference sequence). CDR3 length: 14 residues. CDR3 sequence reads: CSATLTDSNYGYTF. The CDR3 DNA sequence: TGCAGTGCTACCCTTACAGACTCTAACTATGGCTACACCTTC.

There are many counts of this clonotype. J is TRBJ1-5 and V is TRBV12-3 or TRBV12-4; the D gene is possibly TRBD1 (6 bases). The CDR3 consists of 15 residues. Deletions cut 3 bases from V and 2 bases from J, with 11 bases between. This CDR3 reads CASSLPGDGNQPQHF. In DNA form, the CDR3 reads TGTGCCAGCAGTTTGCCAGGGGATGGCAATCAGCCCCAGCATTTT.

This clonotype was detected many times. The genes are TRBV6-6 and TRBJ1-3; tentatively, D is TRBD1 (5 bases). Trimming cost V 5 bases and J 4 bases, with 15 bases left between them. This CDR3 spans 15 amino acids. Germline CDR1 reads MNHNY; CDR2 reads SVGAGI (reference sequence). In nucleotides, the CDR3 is TGTGCCAGCAGTCGAGGACGGGGCGCGGGAAACACCATATATTTT. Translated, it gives CASSRGRGAGNTIYF.

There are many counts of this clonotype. In DNA, the CDR3 is TGTGCCAGCAGCTTACAGGGCCAATCCACTGAAGCTTTCTTT. Protein: CASSLQGQSTEAFF. The chain joins TRBV7-2 to TRBJ1-1; maybe TRBD1 (5 bases). V lost 2 bases to trimming and J lost 4 bases, with 11 bases between them. The CDR3 extends over 14 amino acids. CDR1 and CDR2 from the germline V gene are SGHTA and FQGNSA.

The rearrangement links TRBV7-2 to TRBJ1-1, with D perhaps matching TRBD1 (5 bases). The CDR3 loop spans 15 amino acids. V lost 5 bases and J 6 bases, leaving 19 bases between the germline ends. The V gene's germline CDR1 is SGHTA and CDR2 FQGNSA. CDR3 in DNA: TGTGCCAGCAGCCAAGCGCAGGGTGGGGCTGCTGAAGCTTTCTTT. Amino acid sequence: CASSQAQGGAAEAFF.

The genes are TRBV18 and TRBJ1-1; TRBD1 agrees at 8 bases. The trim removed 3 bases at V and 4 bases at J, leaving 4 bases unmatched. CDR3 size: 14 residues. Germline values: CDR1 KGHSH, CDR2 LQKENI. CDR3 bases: TGTGCCAGCTCACCGTTCGACAGGGGCACTGAAGCTTTCTTT. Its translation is CASSPFDRGTEAFF.

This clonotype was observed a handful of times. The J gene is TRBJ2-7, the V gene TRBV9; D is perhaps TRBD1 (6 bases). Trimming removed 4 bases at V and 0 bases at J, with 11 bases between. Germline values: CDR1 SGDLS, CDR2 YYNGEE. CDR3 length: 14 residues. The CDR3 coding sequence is TGTGCCAGCAGCCCGAGGGGGTTCTCCTACGAGCAGTACTTC. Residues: CASSPRGFSYEQYF.

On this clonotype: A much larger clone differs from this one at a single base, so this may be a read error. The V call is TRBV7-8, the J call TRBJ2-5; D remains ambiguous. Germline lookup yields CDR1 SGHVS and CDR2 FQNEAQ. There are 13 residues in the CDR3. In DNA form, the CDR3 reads TGTGCCAGCGGCTTAGAGAGGCAAGAGACCCAGTACTTC. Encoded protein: CASGLERQETQYF.

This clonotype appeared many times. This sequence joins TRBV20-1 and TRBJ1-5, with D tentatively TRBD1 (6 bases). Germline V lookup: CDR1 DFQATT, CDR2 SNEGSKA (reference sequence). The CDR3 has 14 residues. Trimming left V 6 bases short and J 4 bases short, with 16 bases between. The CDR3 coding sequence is TGCAGTGCCCGTGCGGGGGGGCCTAATCAGCCCCAGCATTTT. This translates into CSARAGGPNQPQHF.

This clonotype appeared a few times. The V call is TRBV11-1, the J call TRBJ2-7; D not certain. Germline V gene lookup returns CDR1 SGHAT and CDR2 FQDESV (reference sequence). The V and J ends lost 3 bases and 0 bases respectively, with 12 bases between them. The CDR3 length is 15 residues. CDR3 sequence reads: CASSFTGTGSYEQYF. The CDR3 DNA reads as TGTGCCAGCAGCTTCACCGGCACGGGCTCCTACGAGCAGTACTTC.

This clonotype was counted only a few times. CDR3 protein: CASPGTGRDTIYF. CDR3 coding DNA: TGTGCCAGTCCTGGGACAGGGAGGGACACCATATATTTT. The rearrangement uses TRBV12-3 or TRBV12-4 and TRBJ1-3; TRBD1 matches at 9 bases. CDR3 length: 13 residues. V lost 9 bases to trimming and J lost 8 bases; unmatched junction nucleotides: 8.